Below are 4 T cell receptor beta chains sequenced from a single sample in a study of siplizumab effects on memory and regulatory T cells. Using immunoSEQ multiplex PCR, the repertoire was profiled, and TCRdb retains in-frame clones only, with some absent. The repertoire has roughly 93,000 clones, around 94% of them found once; the top ten carry 1% to 1.5%. The sequencing sample was made of non-Treg CD4+ T cells sorted from blood. The source of these receptors is a human donor in good health.

A single count supports this clone. This sequence joins TRBV5-4 and TRBJ2-3, with D hard to call. Germline loops: CDR1 SGHNT, CDR2 YYREEE (reference sequence). Trimming pared 4 bases from V and 2 bases from J, leaving 14 bases between. This CDR3 comprises 15 residues. In DNA form, the CDR3 reads TGTGCCAGCAGCCGTGGGATCTCCACCACAGATACGCAGTATTTT. This codes for CASSRGISTTDTQYF.

The chain recombines TRBV7-7 with TRBJ2-2, with 8 positions matching TRBD1. The CDR3 loop spans 15 amino acids. The trim removed 2 bases at V and 6 bases at J, leaving 5 bases unmatched. The germline V gene encodes CDR1 SSHAT and CDR2 FNYEAQ (reference sequence). The CDR3 DNA reads as TGTGCCAGCAGCTTAAAACAGGGGGATTCCGGGGAGCTGTTTTTT. Encoded protein: CASSLKQGDSGELFF.

V is TRBV28 and J is TRBJ1-2; D is possibly TRBD1 (6 bases). This CDR3 has 13 amino acids. CDR1 is MDHEN, CDR2 SYDVKM, per germline. Trimming shortened V by 6 bases and J by 5 bases, and 13 bases separated the two germline ends. The chain's CDR3 is CASRGQGVYGYTF. The CDR3 nucleotides are TGTGCCAGCAGGGGACAAGGGGTTTATGGCTACACCTTC.

This chain connects TRBV7-3 to TRBJ2-5, with a weak D call TRBD1 (6 bases). V lost 2 bases, J lost 4 bases, and 8 bases lay in between. Germline V gene sequence: CDR1 SGHTA, CDR2 FQGTGA. The length of the CDR3 is 13 residues. CDR3 residues: CASSLLQGETQYF. The CDR3 nucleotides are TGTGCCAGCAGCTTATTACAGGGAGAGACCCAGTACTTC.